This T cell receptor beta chain was captured by sequencing in a study of graft-versus-host responses after intestinal transplantation. Some clones are missing from TCRdb's copy, which holds only in-frame ones; the method was immunoSEQ multiplex PCR. The sample lists fewer than 8,500 clones; around 80% were seen once. This clone was seen only a few times. Germline values: CDR1 SGHAT, CDR2 FQNNGV. Trimming left V 2 bases short and J 4 bases short, with 11 bases between. There are 14 residues in the CDR3. Grafts had their tissue processed, releasing intraepithelial and lamina propria lymphocytes. The starting material was ileum tissue, obtained about 230 days after intestinal transplant. The sequence was collected from a human patient who received an intestinal transplant, so some T cells may come from the graft donor. This chain links TRBV11-2 with TRBJ1-1; unclear D gene. The CDR3 DNA is TGTGCCAGCAGCTTATATGGGCAGCTCACTGAAGCTTTCTTT. Its translation: CASSLYGQLTEAFF.